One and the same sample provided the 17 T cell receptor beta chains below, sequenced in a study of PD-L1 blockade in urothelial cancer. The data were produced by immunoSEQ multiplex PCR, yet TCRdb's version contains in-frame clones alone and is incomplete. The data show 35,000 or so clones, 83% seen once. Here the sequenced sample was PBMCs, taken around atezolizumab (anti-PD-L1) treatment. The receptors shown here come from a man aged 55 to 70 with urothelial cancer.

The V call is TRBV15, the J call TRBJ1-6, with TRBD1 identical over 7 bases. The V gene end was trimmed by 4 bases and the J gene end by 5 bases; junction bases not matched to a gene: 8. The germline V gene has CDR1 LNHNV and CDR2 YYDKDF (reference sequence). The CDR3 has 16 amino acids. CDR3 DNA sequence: TGTGCCACCAGCACGGAAATGGGACAGAATAATTCACCCCTCCACTTT. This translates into CATSTEMGQNNSPLHF.

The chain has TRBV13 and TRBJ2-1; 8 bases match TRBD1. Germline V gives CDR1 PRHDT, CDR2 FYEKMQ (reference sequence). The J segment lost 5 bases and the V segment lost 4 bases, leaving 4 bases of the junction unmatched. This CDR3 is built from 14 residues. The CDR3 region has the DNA TGTGCCAGCAGCTCCTACAGGGGGGACAATGAGCAGTTCTTC. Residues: CASSSYRGDNEQFF.

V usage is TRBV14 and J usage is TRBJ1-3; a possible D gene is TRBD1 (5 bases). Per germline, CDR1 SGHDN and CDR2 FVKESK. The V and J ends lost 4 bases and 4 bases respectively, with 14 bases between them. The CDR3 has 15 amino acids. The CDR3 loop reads CASSLQGLGGNTIYF. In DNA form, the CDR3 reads TGTGCCAGCAGCCTTCAGGGTCTCGGCGGAAACACCATATATTTT.

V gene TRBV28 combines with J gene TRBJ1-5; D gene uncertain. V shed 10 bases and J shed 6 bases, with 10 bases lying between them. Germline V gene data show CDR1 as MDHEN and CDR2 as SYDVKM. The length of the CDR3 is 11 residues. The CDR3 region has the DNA TGTGCCACCCGAGGTGTTCAGCCCCAGCATTTT. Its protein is CATRGVQPQHF.

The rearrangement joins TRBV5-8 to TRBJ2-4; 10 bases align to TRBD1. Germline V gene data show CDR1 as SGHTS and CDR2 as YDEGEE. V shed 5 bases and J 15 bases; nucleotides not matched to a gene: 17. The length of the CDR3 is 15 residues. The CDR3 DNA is TGTGCCAGCAGGGGGCCGGGACAGGGGATCGGTCCGGGGTACTTC. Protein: CASRGPGQGIGPGYF.

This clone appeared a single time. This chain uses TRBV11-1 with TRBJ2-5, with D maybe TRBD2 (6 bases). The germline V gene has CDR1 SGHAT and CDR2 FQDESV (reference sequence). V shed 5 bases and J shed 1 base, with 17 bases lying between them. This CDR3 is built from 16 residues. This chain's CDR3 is CASSLVGGGIQETQYF. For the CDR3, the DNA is TGTGCCAGCAGCCTCGTCGGAGGAGGGATCCAAGAGACCCAGTACTTC.

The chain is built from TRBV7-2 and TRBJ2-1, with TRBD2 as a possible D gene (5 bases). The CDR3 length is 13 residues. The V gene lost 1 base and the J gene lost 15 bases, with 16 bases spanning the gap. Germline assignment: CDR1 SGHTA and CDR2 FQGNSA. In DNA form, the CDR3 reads TGTGCCAGCAGCTTAGGCCTAGCCGGGGTAAGGTTCTTC. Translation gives CASSLGLAGVRFF.

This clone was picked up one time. The CDR3 is CASSSAGNYGYTF. The CDR3 nucleotides are TGTGCCAGCAGTTCGGCGGGGAACTATGGCTACACCTTC. V gene TRBV6-1 combines with J gene TRBJ1-2; D uncertain. The CDR3 has 13 residues. Looked up from germline, CDR1 is MNHNS and CDR2 is SASEGT. V was clipped by 5 bases and J by 2 bases, with 9 bases between them.

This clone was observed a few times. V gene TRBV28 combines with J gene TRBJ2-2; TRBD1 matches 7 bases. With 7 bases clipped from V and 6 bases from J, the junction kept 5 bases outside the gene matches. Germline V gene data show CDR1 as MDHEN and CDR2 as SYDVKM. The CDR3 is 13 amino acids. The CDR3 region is CASTGQVAGELFF. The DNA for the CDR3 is TGTGCCAGCACCGGACAGGTTGCCGGGGAGCTGTTTTTT.

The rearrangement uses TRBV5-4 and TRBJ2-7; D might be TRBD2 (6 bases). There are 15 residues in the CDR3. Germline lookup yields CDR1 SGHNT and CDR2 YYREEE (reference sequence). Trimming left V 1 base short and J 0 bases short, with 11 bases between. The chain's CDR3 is CASSLTGLGSYEQYF. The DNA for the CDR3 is TGTGCCAGCAGCTTGACGGGACTTGGCTCCTACGAGCAGTACTTC.

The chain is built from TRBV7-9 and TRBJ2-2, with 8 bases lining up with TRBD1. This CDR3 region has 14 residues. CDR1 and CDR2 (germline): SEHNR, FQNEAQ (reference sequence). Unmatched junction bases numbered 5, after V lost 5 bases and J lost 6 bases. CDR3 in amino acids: CASSQTGVAGELFF. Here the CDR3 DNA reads TGTGCCAGCAGCCAGACAGGGGTGGCCGGGGAGCTGTTTTTT.

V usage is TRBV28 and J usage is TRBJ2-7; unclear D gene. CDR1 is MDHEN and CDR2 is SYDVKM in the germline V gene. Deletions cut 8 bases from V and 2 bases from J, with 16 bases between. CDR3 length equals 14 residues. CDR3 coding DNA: TGTGCCAGCCTCCCCGGGTCCACTGCCTACGAGCAGTACTTC. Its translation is CASLPGSTAYEQYF.

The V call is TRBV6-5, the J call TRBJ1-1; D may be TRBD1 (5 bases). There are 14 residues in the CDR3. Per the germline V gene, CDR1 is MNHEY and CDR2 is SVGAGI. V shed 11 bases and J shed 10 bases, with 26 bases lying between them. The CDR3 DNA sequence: TGTGCCTCGAACTCCGATAGGGGACTGGTTTTAGCTTTCTTT. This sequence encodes CASNSDRGLVLAFF.

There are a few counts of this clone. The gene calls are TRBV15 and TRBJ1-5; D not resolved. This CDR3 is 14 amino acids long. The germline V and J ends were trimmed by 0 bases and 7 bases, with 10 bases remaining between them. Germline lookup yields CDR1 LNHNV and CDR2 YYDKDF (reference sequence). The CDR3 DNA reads TGTGCCACCAGCAGAGATTTGGCTCGACAGCCCCAGCATTTT. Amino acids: CATSRDLARQPQHF.

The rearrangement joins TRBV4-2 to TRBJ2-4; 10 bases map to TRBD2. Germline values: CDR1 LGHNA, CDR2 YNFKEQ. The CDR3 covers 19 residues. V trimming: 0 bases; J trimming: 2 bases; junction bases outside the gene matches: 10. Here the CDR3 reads CASSQEGIAGGGSKNIQYF. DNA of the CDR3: TGTGCCAGCAGCCAAGAAGGGATAGCGGGAGGTGGGTCCAAAAACATTCAGTACTTC.

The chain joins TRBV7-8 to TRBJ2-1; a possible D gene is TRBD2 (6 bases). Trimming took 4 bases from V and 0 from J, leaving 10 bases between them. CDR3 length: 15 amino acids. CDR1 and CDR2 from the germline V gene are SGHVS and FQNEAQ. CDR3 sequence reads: CASSSTRSSYNEQFF. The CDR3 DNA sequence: TGTGCCAGCAGCTCGACTAGAAGCTCCTACAATGAGCAGTTCTTC. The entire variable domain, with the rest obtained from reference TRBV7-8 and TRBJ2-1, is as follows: GAGVSQSPRYKVAKRGQDVALRCDPISGHVSLFWYQQALGQGPEFLTYFQNEAQLDKSGLPSDRFFAERPEGSVSTLKIQRTQQEDSAVYLCASSSTRSSYNEQFFGPGTRLTVL.

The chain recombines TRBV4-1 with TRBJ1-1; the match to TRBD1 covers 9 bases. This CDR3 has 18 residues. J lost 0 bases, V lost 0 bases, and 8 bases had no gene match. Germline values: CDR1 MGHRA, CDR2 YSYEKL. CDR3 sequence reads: CASSQDRDRVRLNTEAFF. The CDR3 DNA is TGCGCCAGCAGCCAAGATCGGGACAGGGTGAGACTGAACACTGAAGCTTTCTTT.